A single TCR beta chain is shown here with its context. Antigen specificity is unknown. This record belongs to a study of blood T cells in healthy people across ages. Study observations and caveats: Calculation of diversity from one million T cells yielded estimates considered to be underestimates.

The V and J ends lost 2 bases and 5 bases respectively, with 15 bases between them. Looked up from germline, CDR1 is SGHVS and CDR2 is FQNEAQ. This CDR3 comprises 15 residues. Then a second PCR, running roughly 7 to 11 cycles, was carried out with a sample-barcoded 5' primer and a J-beta primer mix. The yield of each sample was at least 2.5 million CDR3-containing paired-end reads. One entry per CDR3 protein, called by TCRdb with MiXCR from the 5' RACE reads. This table holds approximately 2,000,000 distinct CDR3 sequences, roughly two fifths found once. Sequenced: blood. This chain connects TRBV7-8 to TRBJ2-5, with D perhaps TRBD2 (6 bases). The clonotype was recovered from a human donor in good health. CDR3 protein: CASSLKRARLETQYF. CDR3 nucleotides: TGTGCCAGCAGCTTAAAGCGGGCCCGGCTGGAGACCCAGTACTTC. Complete variable domain (other parts from reference TRBV7-8 and TRBJ2-5): GAGVSQSPRYKVAKRGQDVALRCDPISGHVSLFWYQQALGQGPEFLTYFQNEAQLDKSGLPSDRFFAERPEGSVSTLKIQRTQQEDSAVYLCASSLKRARLETQYFGPGTRLLVL.